Below are 29 T cell receptor beta chains sequenced from a single sample in a study of blood T cell repertoires in COVID-19 (dated by TCRdb to 2020 to 2022). Receptors were amplified or captured by the immunoSEQ multiplex PCR assay. This immuneACCESS table, as held by TCRdb, lists in-frame sequences with V and J called but not all clones. Of the missing ones, under half trace to an unresolved V gene in checked studies; the others have no known cause. The sample has 200,000 to 250,000 clones on record, about 85% of them singletons. 11% of the sample is held by the ten biggest clonotypes. Sequenced: PBMCs or T cells enriched from blood (not recorded which). These TCRs come from a young man who had recovered from COVID-19.

The chain joins TRBV19 to TRBJ2-1; TRBD1 might be the D (6 bases). The length of the CDR3 is 15 residues. From germline, CDR1 is LNHDA and CDR2 SQIVND (reference sequence). The V gene lost 10 bases and the J gene lost 6 bases, with 22 bases spanning the gap. This CDR3 reads CATQRGLKAGNEQFF. CDR3 in DNA: TGTGCCACCCAAAGGGGGTTAAAAGCCGGCAATGAGCAGTTCTTC.

This rearrangement joins TRBV5-6 to TRBJ2-4; a possible D gene is TRBD2 (6 bases). V dropped 4 bases and J dropped 0 bases, with 17 bases sitting between them. The CDR3 has 17 residues. CDR1 and CDR2 from the germline V gene are SGHDT and YYEEEE. CDR3 in amino acids: CASSQTGRDLAKNIQYF. The CDR3 bases are TGTGCCAGCAGCCAAACCGGAAGGGACTTAGCCAAAAACATTCAGTACTTC.

This chain joins TRBV3-1 (or the pseudogene TRBV3-2) and TRBJ2-1; TRBD2 aligns across 8 bases. J lost 4 bases, V lost 7 bases, and 6 bases had no gene match. CDR1 and CDR2 (germline): LGHDT, YNNKEL (reference sequence). The CDR3 consists of 14 residues. The CDR3 spells CASMDTSGYNEQFF. In DNA, the CDR3 is TGTGCCAGCATGGATACTAGCGGTTACAATGAGCAGTTCTTC.

The chain links TRBV18 to TRBJ1-4, with 7 bases identical to TRBD1. In germline, CDR1 is KGHSH, CDR2 LQKENI. The CDR3 length is 15 residues. V lost 5 bases to trimming and J lost 8 bases; unmatched junction nucleotides: 11. CDR3 DNA: TGTGCCAGCTCAGACGGGGGACAGTCACGAGAAAAACTGTTTTTT. Translation gives CASSDGGQSREKLFF.

This clone was picked up a small number of times. The chain has TRBV7-8 and TRBJ2-2, with 7 bases identical to TRBD1. J was trimmed by 2 bases and V by 6 bases; bases with no gene match: 6. The CDR3 length is 15 residues. Germline values: CDR1 SGHVS, CDR2 FQNEAQ. The CDR3 DNA reads TGTGCCAGCAGACGGGACAGACTAAACACCGGGGAGCTGTTTTTT. Amino acid sequence: CASRRDRLNTGELFF.

The chain carries TRBV4-1 and TRBJ1-1; 7 bases are a match to TRBD1. CDR3 length: 15 residues. Germline assignment: CDR1 MGHRA and CDR2 YSYEKL. J lost 4 bases, V lost 1 base, and 6 bases had no gene match. The chain's CDR3 is CASSQGEDRSTEAFF. The DNA for the CDR3 is TGCGCCAGCAGCCAAGGGGAGGACAGGTCCACTGAAGCTTTCTTT.

The chain couples TRBV2 to TRBJ1-6; a possible D gene is TRBD1 (6 bases). Germline CDR1 and CDR2: SNHLY and FYNNEI. This CDR3 has 13 amino acids. Trimming pared 10 bases from V and 8 bases from J, leaving 15 bases between. DNA for the CDR3: TGTGCCACCGCGGGGGCCGGGGATTCACCCCTCCACTTT. Amino acid sequence: CATAGAGDSPLHF.

The CDR3 region is CASSSSHNPGQPQHF. The DNA of the CDR3 is TGTGCCAGCAGTTCTAGCCATAACCCGGGTCAGCCCCAGCATTTT. This chain links TRBV7-9 with TRBJ1-5; D is unresolved. With 6 bases removed from V and 6 bases from J, the gap between germline ends came to 18 bases. Germline V gene sequence: CDR1 SEHNR, CDR2 FQNEAQ (reference sequence). The CDR3 covers 15 residues.

As concerns this clone: Mismatch with germline at one junction end may stem from a read error. CDR3 in DNA: TGTGCCAGCAGTGGGCTTGTGGAGGTTAACTTC. Translation: CASSGLVEVNF. This chain joins TRBV2 and TRBJ2-7; possible D gene TRBD2, 5 bases. Germline V gene sequence: CDR1 SNHLY, CDR2 FYNNEI. The CDR3 consists of 11 residues.

This clone was seen a single time. The chain has TRBV14 and TRBJ1-2, with no clear D. The CDR3 extends over 13 amino acids. Germline V lookup: CDR1 SGHDN, CDR2 FVKESK. Trimming cost V 1 base and J 3 bases, with 6 bases left between them. The DNA for the CDR3 is TGTGCCAGCAGCCAAGGTCTGTACTATGGCTACACCTTC. Its protein product is CASSQGLYYGYTF.

The chain couples TRBV7-2 to TRBJ1-1, with 9 nucleotides matching TRBD1. There are 14 residues in the CDR3. V was pared by 4 bases and J by 2 bases, with 2 bases of the junction left unmatched. From germline, CDR1 is SGHTA and CDR2 FQGNSA. The CDR3 is CASSSQGANTEAFF. In DNA, the CDR3 is TGTGCCAGCAGCTCACAGGGGGCTAACACTGAAGCTTTCTTT.

This sequence joins TRBV5-4 and TRBJ1-1; the D is unclear. Germline V gives CDR1 SGHNT, CDR2 YYREEE (reference sequence). The CDR3 runs to 15 residues. V lost 2 bases, J lost 1 base, and 12 bases lay in between. The CDR3 nucleotides are TGTGCCAGCAGCTTCCCGGGTAGGCGGAACACTGAAGCTTTCTTT. It specifies CASSFPGRRNTEAFF.

The chain links TRBV7-8 to TRBJ2-3, with a possible D match to TRBD1 (6 bases). Germline CDR1 reads SGHVS; CDR2 reads FQNEAQ. Trimming removed 5 bases at V and 1 base at J, with 19 bases between. CDR3 length equals 17 residues. In nucleotides, the CDR3 is TGTGCCAGCAGCCTAACCAGGGGTAAGGGAGGCACAGATACGCAGTATTTT. This sequence encodes CASSLTRGKGGTDTQYF.

J is TRBJ2-1 and V is TRBV30, with D uncertain. Germline V gene sequence: CDR1 GTSNPN, CDR2 SVGIG (reference sequence). This CDR3 spans 11 amino acids. V was pared by 1 base and J by 6 bases, with 4 bases between. The CDR3 region is CAWSDLNEQFF. Written as DNA, the CDR3 is TGTGCCTGGAGTGATCTCAATGAGCAGTTCTTC. The full variable domain, in which reference TRBV30 and TRBJ2-1 provide the parts outside the CDR3, is SQTIHQWPATLVQPVGSPLSLECTVEGTSNPNLYWYRQAAGRGLQLLFYSVGIGQISSEVPQNLSASRPQDRQFILSSKKLLLSDSGFYLCAWSDLNEQFFGPGTRLTVL.

V usage is TRBV28 and J usage is TRBJ2-1; the D gene is possibly TRBD2 (6 bases). CDR1 and CDR2 from the germline V gene are MDHEN and SYDVKM. The CDR3 is 16 residues long. Trimming removed 2 bases from V and 3 bases from J, with 14 bases in between. The CDR3 DNA reads as TGTGCCAGCAGTTTAATCTACGCGGGGAGCTACAATGAGCAGTTCTTC. Translation gives CASSLIYAGSYNEQFF. The full variable domain, its missing parts supplied by reference TRBV28 and TRBJ2-1, is DVKVTQSSRYLVKRTGEKVFLECVQDMDHENMFWYRQDPGLGLRLIYFSYDVKMKEKGDIPEGYSVSREKKERFSLILESASTNQTSMYLCASSLIYAGSYNEQFFGPGTRLTVL.

About this clone: Compared with germline, one end of the junction differs, possibly owing to a read error. The V gene is TRBV12-5, the J gene TRBJ1-5; D unclear. This CDR3 comprises 13 residues. CDR1 is LGHNT and CDR2 is FRNRAP in the germline V gene. The CDR3 DNA is TGTGCTAGTGGTTTGGGGAGCATTCAGCCCCAGCATTTT. This encodes CASGLGSIQPQHF.

The chain recombines TRBV19 with TRBJ1-5; a weak D match, TRBD1 (5 bases). Germline values: CDR1 LNHDA, CDR2 SQIVND (reference sequence). The CDR3 covers 13 residues. Trimming removed 7 bases from V and 11 bases from J, with 18 bases in between. The CDR3 loop reads CASKGEARVAQHF. In nucleotides, the CDR3 is TGTGCCAGTAAAGGGGAGGCTCGTGTGGCCCAGCATTTT. Full variable domain (outside the CDR3, taken from reference TRBV19 and TRBJ1-5): DGGITQSPKYLFRKEGQNVTLSCEQNLNHDAMYWYRQDPGQGLRLIYYSQIVNDFQKGDIAEGYSVSREKKESFPLTVTSAQKNPTAFYLCASKGEARVAQHFGDGTRLSIL.

The chain joins TRBV18 to TRBJ1-1, with no clear D. CDR3 length equals 13 residues. V was cut by 6 bases and J by 8 bases, with 16 bases left in between. Germline assignment: CDR1 KGHSH and CDR2 LQKENI. The CDR3 protein is CASSPSERNEAFF. CDR3 nucleotide sequence: TGTGCCAGCTCCCCCTCGGAGCGGAACGAAGCTTTCTTT.

This chain connects TRBV7-9 to TRBJ1-4; the D gene is possibly TRBD1 (6 bases). Germline-derived CDR1 and CDR2 are SEHNR and FQNEAQ (reference sequence). The V and J ends lost 3 bases and 6 bases respectively, with 11 bases between them. The CDR3 consists of 14 residues. The DNA of the CDR3 is TGTGCCAGCAGCTTGTGGACAGCCGATGAAAAACTGTTTTTT. Its protein is CASSLWTADEKLFF.

This clone showed up just once. J is TRBJ2-7 and V is TRBV28; 8 nucleotides agree with TRBD2. The CDR3 length is 15 residues. The V gene end was trimmed by 5 bases and the J gene end by 5 bases; junction bases not matched to a gene: 11. Looked up from germline, CDR1 is MDHEN and CDR2 is SYDVKM. In nucleotides, the CDR3 is TGTGCCAGCAGTCGAGCAAGCGGGAGCAGGGACGAGCAGTACTTC. Translation gives CASSRASGSRDEQYF.

J is TRBJ1-5 and V is TRBV12-3 or TRBV12-4, with 8 bases lining up with TRBD1. The CDR3 has 12 residues. The junction had 2 bases not matched to a gene; V was cut back by 6 bases and J by 7 bases. The CDR3 protein is CASRGTGQPQHF. Written as DNA, the CDR3 is TGTGCCAGCAGGGGGACAGGCCAGCCCCAGCATTTT.

Concerning this clone: Germline and junction disagree at one end, which may indicate a read error. The CDR3, as DNA: TGTGCTAGCAGCTTAGCTGAGGGGGCCCAAGAGACCCAGTACTTC. Translated: CASSLAEGAQETQYF. The rearrangement links TRBV7-7 to TRBJ2-5; 7 bases map to TRBD1. This CDR3 contains 15 residues. Germline loops: CDR1 SSHAT, CDR2 FNYEAQ (reference sequence).

On this clone itself: Other DNA variants within this sample encode the same CDR3. This chain connects TRBV20-1 to TRBJ1-2, with D possibly TRBD1 on 5 matching bases. CDR1 and CDR2 (germline): DFQATT, SNEGSKA (reference sequence). V lost 3 bases and J lost 5, with 7 bases in between. The CDR3 totals 11 residues. CDR3 sequence: CSARDTYGYTF. The DNA of the CDR3 is TGCAGTGCTAGGGACACGTATGGCTACACCTTC.

The J gene is TRBJ2-1, the V gene TRBV5-1; D perhaps matches TRBD1 (5 bases). Germline V gives CDR1 SGHRS, CDR2 YFSETQ. The CDR3 runs to 15 residues. The V end lost 2 bases, the J end lost 0 bases, and 9 bases lay between the germline ends. The CDR3 bases are TGCGCCAGCAGCTTAACAGGCAGCTCCTACAATGAGCAGTTCTTC. Translating it yields CASSLTGSSYNEQFF.

This chain uses TRBV5-4 with TRBJ2-7; 9 nucleotides match TRBD2. Losses at the gene ends were 0 bases for V and 6 bases for J; bases not matched to a gene: 7. CDR1 is SGHNT, CDR2 YYREEE, per germline (reference sequence). There are 15 residues in the CDR3. Here the CDR3 reads CASSLAGLARSEQYF. CDR3 DNA sequence: TGTGCCAGCAGCTTGGCGGGACTAGCTCGTAGCGAGCAGTACTTC.

The chain recombines TRBV7-9 with TRBJ1-5; D call uncertain. The germline V gene has CDR1 SEHNR and CDR2 FQNEAQ (reference sequence). The CDR3 extends over 14 amino acids. V lost 3 bases and J lost 5, with 11 bases in between. CDR3 protein: CASSLGGVDQPQHF. The CDR3 DNA is TGTGCCAGCAGCTTGGGCGGGGTAGATCAGCCCCAGCATTTT.

This rearrangement joins TRBV12-3 or TRBV12-4 to TRBJ2-3; tentatively, D is TRBD2 (6 bases). V was cut by 6 bases and J by 4 bases, with 11 bases left in between. The CDR3 spans 13 residues. This CDR3 is CASRPRDPDTQYF. Written as DNA, the CDR3 is TGTGCCAGCAGACCGCGGGATCCAGATACGCAGTATTTT.

The sample holds a few counts of this clone. The V call is TRBV10-3, the J call TRBJ1-1; no clear D. The CDR3 length is 13 residues. V was pared by 9 bases and J by 0 bases, with 11 bases between. Germline V gene lookup returns CDR1 ENHRY and CDR2 SYGVKD. For the CDR3, the DNA is TGTGCCATGTCTGGGCAATTGAACACTGAAGCTTTCTTT. It codes for CAMSGQLNTEAFF.

The rearrangement joins TRBV7-2 to TRBJ1-1; no clear D. The CDR3 totals 14 residues. V lost 5 bases, J lost 4 bases, and 14 bases lay in between. CDR1 SGHTA and CDR2 FQGNSA come from the germline V gene. The CDR3 loop is CASSRSSGATEAFF. Here the CDR3 DNA reads TGTGCCAGCAGCCGCAGTTCGGGAGCCACTGAAGCTTTCTTT.